The 18 T cell receptor beta chains listed next were all sequenced from one sample in a study of metastatic and nonmetastatic thyroid tumors. All patients were treatment-naive before thyroid surgery. TCRdb re-analyzed the PCR reads through MiXCR. The data hold about 24,000 clones, with around 26% observed a single time. Material: blood. These receptors all stem from a male donor with papillary thyroid cancer or a benign thyroid nodule (not recorded which). Some clones in this sample may be carry-over from other donors' samples.

The chain links TRBV28 to TRBJ2-7; possible D gene TRBD1, 6 bases. Trimming pared 6 bases from V and 3 bases from J, leaving 21 bases between. This CDR3 region has 16 residues. The germline gives CDR1 MDHEN, CDR2 SYDVKM. The CDR3 spells CASSTPTGTSYYEQYF. CDR3 bases: TGTGCCAGCAGCACACCGACCGGGACATCGTACTACGAGCAGTACTTC.

This sequence joins TRBV7-9 and TRBJ2-3; D ambiguous. V lost 10 bases and J lost 10, with 21 bases in between. Germline V gives CDR1 SEHNR, CDR2 FQNEAQ (reference sequence). This CDR3 contains 13 residues. The CDR3 sequence is CAINVPPRDAQYF. CDR3 in DNA: TGTGCCATCAACGTTCCCCCCCGTGACGCGCAGTATTTT.

This rearrangement joins TRBV6-2 or TRBV6-3 to TRBJ1-2, with 10 bases matching TRBD1. The J segment lost 10 bases and the V segment lost 4 bases, leaving 6 bases of the junction unmatched. The CDR3 spans 13 residues. Germline CDR1 is MNHEY and CDR2 is SVGEGT. The CDR3 DNA reads as TGTGCCAGCAGTTTCGGGACAGGGGTCGACTACACCTTC. Residues: CASSFGTGVDYTF.

Turning to this clone: With a much larger clone just one base away, this may be a read error. The chain carries TRBV5-8 and TRBJ2-3, with D uncertain. Trimming removed 4 bases from V and 2 bases from J, with 11 bases in between. This CDR3 region has 14 residues. CDR1 is SGHTS, CDR2 YDEGEE, per germline. CDR3 in amino acids: CASSPVPLTDTQYF. As DNA, the CDR3 is TGTGCCAGCAGCCCGGTACCTCTCACAGATACGCAGTATTTT.

This clone counts as medium-sized. The chain is built from TRBV20-1 and TRBJ1-2; D not certain. The CDR3 extends over 14 amino acids. V was clipped by 6 bases and J by 1 base, with 15 bases between them. In germline, CDR1 is DFQATT, CDR2 SNEGSKA (reference sequence). The CDR3 DNA follows: TGCAGTGCGGGCAGTACAGTGCTTAACTATGGCTACACCTTC. Translating it yields CSAGSTVLNYGYTF.

Of note for this clone: The germline gene is not matched at one end of the junction; a read error may be the cause. Within the sample, other DNA sequences also encode this same CDR3. The chain joins TRBV7-8 to TRBJ1-4; no clear D. The CDR3 covers 13 residues. Germline values: CDR1 SGHVS, CDR2 FQNEAQ. The CDR3 spells CASSRGPTEKLSF. The CDR3 region has the DNA TGTGCCAGCAGTCGCGGACCCACCGAAAAACTGTCTTTT. The variable domain in full, with the rest retrieved from reference TRBV7-8 and TRBJ1-4, is GAGVSQSPRYKVAKRGQDVALRCDPISGHVSLFWYQQALGQGPEFLTYFQNEAQLDKSGLPSDRFFAERPEGSVSTLKIQRTQQEDSAVYLCASSRGPTEKLSFGSGTQLSVL.

The genes are TRBV18 and TRBJ1-1; D is unclear. V lost 4 bases to trimming and J lost 5 bases, with 17 bases between them. Germline V gene lookup returns CDR1 KGHSH and CDR2 LQKENI. This CDR3 has 15 residues. The CDR3 bases are TGTGCCAGCTCACAATTCGTCCCGGGCGGGACTGAAGCTTTCTTT. Amino acid sequence: CASSQFVPGGTEAFF.

The genes are TRBV6-2 or TRBV6-3 and TRBJ1-2; no clear D. Germline CDR1 and CDR2: MNHEY and SVGEGT. V was clipped by 6 bases and J by 4 bases, with 33 bases between them. The CDR3 length is 20 residues. The CDR3 DNA sequence: TGTGCCAGCAGGGGCCGACCTGCCTGGAGACCCAGTCTTCGGGCCTATGGCTACACCTTC. This encodes CASRGRPAWRPSLRAYGYTF.

This clone was seen many times. One base away lies a much larger clone, so this may be a sequencing read error. The V gene is TRBV11-2, the J gene TRBJ2-3, with unresolved D. The length of the CDR3 is 13 residues. CDR1 is SGHAT and CDR2 is FQNNGV in the germline V gene. Trimming shortened V by 3 bases and J by 2 bases, and 6 bases separated the two germline ends. DNA for the CDR3: TGTGCCAGCAGCTTTACAGCCACAGATACGCAGTATTTT. Protein product: CASSFTATDTQYF. Based on the CDR3 plus reference TRBV11-2 and TRBJ2-3, the full variable domain is EAGVAQSPRYKIIEKRQSVAFWCNPISGHATLYWYQQILGQGPKLLIQFQNNGVVDDSQLPKDRFSAERLKGVDSTLKIQPAKLEDSAVYLCASSFTATDTQYFGPGTRLTVL.

Ten or more counts support this clone. The rearrangement links TRBV5-6 to TRBJ1-2; the D gene is possibly TRBD1 (5 bases). The length of the CDR3 is 13 residues. V shed 4 bases and J shed 4 bases, with 11 bases lying between them. Germline loops: CDR1 SGHDT, CDR2 YYEEEE. Here the CDR3 reads CASSVSGGYGYTF. Written as DNA, the CDR3 is TGTGCCAGCAGCGTGAGTGGGGGCTATGGCTACACCTTC.

A few counts support this clone. The chain joins TRBV12-3 or TRBV12-4 to TRBJ2-2; 7 positions match TRBD2. This CDR3 spans 14 amino acids. Trimming removed 6 bases from V and 0 bases from J; junction bases left unmatched: 1. CDR3 DNA: TGTGCCAGCAGACTAGCGTCGAACACCGGGGAGCTGTTTTTT. Translating gives CASRLASNTGELFF.

The CDR3 nucleotides read TGTGCCACCAGTTATTACGGGAGTAACGACAATGAGCAGTTCTTC. This encodes CATSYYGSNDNEQFF. This sequence joins TRBV24-1 and TRBJ2-1, with D tentatively TRBD2 (6 bases). The CDR3 is 15 residues long. CDR1 and CDR2 from the germline V gene are KGHDR and SFDVKD. V was pared by 6 bases and J by 5 bases, with 16 bases between.

The chain recombines TRBV2 with TRBJ1-2, with unresolved D. Germline lookup yields CDR1 SNHLY and CDR2 FYNNEI. The V gene lost 6 bases and the J gene lost 5 bases, with 13 bases spanning the gap. This CDR3 is 13 amino acids long. The CDR3 DNA reads TGTGCCAGCAGCTCGAGTATGGGATATGGCTACACCTTC. It is translated as CASSSSMGYGYTF.

For this clone: Since the CDR3 does not end with the conserved phenylalanine or tryptophan, this likely comes from a read error. V gene TRBV5-8 combines with J gene TRBJ2-3; weak D call: TRBD2 (5 bases). V gave up 1 base and J gave up 11 bases, with 11 bases separating them. There are 12 residues in the CDR3. Per germline, CDR1 SGHTS and CDR2 YDEGEE. DNA for the CDR3: TGTGCCAGCAGCTTGTCTCAGAGCGGGCAGTATATT. This encodes CASSLSQSGQYI.

Relative to its sample, this clone is medium-sized. The chain recombines TRBV10-3 with TRBJ2-3; D call uncertain. From germline, CDR1 is ENHRY and CDR2 SYGVKD. CDR3 length equals 12 residues. The V end was cut by 6 bases, the J end by 3 bases, with 7 bases between. The CDR3 spells CAISAQTDTQYF. The CDR3, as DNA: TGTGCCATCAGCGCCCAGACAGATACGCAGTATTTT.

This clone counts as medium-sized (0.01 to 0.1%). This chain links TRBV24-1 with TRBJ2-1; D not certain. CDR3 size: 11 residues. Germline-derived CDR1 and CDR2 are KGHDR and SFDVKD. The ends were cut back, 6 bases at V and 8 bases at J, with 7 bases in the middle. DNA for the CDR3: TGTGCCACCAGTCTTCGCGATGAGCAGTTCTTC. Amino acids: CATSLRDEQFF.

This clone was seen many times. V usage is TRBV5-5 and J usage is TRBJ2-6; 7 positions match TRBD2. Germline V gene sequence: CDR1 SGHKS, CDR2 YYEKEE (reference sequence). J was trimmed by 1 base and V by 1 base; bases with no gene match: 5. The CDR3 runs 17 residues. The CDR3 sequence is CASSLLGGWSGANVLTF. The CDR3 DNA sequence: TGTGCCAGCAGCTTGCTGGGGGGGTGGTCTGGGGCCAACGTCCTGACTTTC.

This clone was counted a single time. This rearrangement joins TRBV13 to TRBJ1-5, with 8 nucleotides matching TRBD1. Trimming took 5 bases from V and 4 from J; bases not matched to a gene: 7. This CDR3 has 15 amino acids. From germline, CDR1 is PRHDT and CDR2 FYEKMQ (reference sequence). The CDR3 reads CASSNSRQGNQPQHF. The CDR3 DNA reads as TGTGCCAGCAGCAACTCCCGACAGGGGAATCAGCCCCAGCATTTT. Looking up the rest from reference TRBV13 and TRBJ1-5 gives the full variable domain: AAGVIQSPRHLIKEKRETATLKCYPIPRHDTVYWYQQGPGQDPQFLISFYEKMQSDKGSIPDRFSAQQFSDYHSELNMSSLELGDSALYFCASSNSRQGNQPQHFGDGTRLSIL.